The TCR beta chain described here comes from a study of identical twins. This clonotype was observed many times. TCRdb re-analysed the 5' RACE reads in MiXCR, keeping a single row per CDR3 protein. The sample comprises over 550,000 distinct CDR3 sequences, 7.1% of which are singletons, and over 1.5% rests with the top ten. The same specimen was also included in a second study, on yellow fever vaccine responses in identical twins.

The sample comprised PBMCs. The clonotype was recovered from a woman younger than 35 in good health.

CDR3 DNA: TGTGCCAGCAGTTCACTAGCGGAGCAGTTCTTC. Encoded protein: CASSSLAEQFF. The V and J genes are TRBV12-3 or TRBV12-4 and TRBJ2-1; 7 bases map to TRBD2. After removal of 4 bases from V and 10 bases from J, the junction contained 1 base not matched to a gene. The CDR3 length is 11 residues.